The sequence of this T cell receptor (beta chain) was determined in a study of T cell responses to AZD1222 COVID-19 vaccine. A remark on this clone: What it binds is unknown.

Sequencing was performed with immunoSEQ multiplex PCR; in TCRdb, only in-frame clones are kept and a portion is missing. This repertoire shows 150,000 to 170,000 clones, about 90% found once; its top ten account for under 7%. This CDR3 spans 14 amino acids. With 10 bases clipped from V and 10 bases from J, the junction kept 14 bases outside the gene matches. Germline lookup yields CDR1 LNHDA and CDR2 SQIVND (reference sequence). The study's findings and limits: There were mostly white British donors and more females than males, and clonal diversity was possibly underestimated.

The receptor was isolated from an adult in good health. The sample here was peripheral blood, taken on day 0 of MenACWY control vaccination. The chain recombines TRBV19 with TRBJ2-5, with TRBD1 matching 11 bases. The CDR3, as DNA: TGTGCCACCAAGGACAGGGGGCGCGAAGAGGTCCAGTACTTC. Protein sequence: CATKDRGREEVQYF. Full variable domain (outside the CDR3, taken from reference TRBV19 and TRBJ2-5): DGGITQSPKYLFRKEGQNVTLSCEQNLNHDAMYWYRQDPGQGLRLIYYSQIVNDFQKGDIAEGYSVSREKKESFPLTVTSAQKNPTAFYLCATKDRGREEVQYFGPGTRLLVL.